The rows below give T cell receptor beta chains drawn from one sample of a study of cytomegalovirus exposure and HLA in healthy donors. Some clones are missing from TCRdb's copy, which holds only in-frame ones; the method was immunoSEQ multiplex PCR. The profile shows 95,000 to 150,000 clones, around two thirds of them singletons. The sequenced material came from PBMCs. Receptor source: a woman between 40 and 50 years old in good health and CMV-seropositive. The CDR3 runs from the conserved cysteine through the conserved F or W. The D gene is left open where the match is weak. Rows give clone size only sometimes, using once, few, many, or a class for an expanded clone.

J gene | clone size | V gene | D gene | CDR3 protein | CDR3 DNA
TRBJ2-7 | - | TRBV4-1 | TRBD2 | CASSQEAASGGIYEQYF | TGCGCCAGCAGCCAAGAAGCGGCAAGCGGGGGTATCTACGAGCAGTACTTC
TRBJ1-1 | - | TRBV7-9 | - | CASSQKLDRNTEAFF | TGTGCCAGCAGCCAAAAACTGGACAGGAACACTGAAGCTTTCTTT
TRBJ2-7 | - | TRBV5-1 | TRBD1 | CASSLAIQGDWEQYF | TGCGCCAGCAGCTTGGCCATACAGGGGGACTGGGAGCAGTACTTC
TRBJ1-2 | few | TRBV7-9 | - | CASSHAGGNYGYTF | TGTGCCAGCAGCCACGCGGGGGGGAACTATGGCTACACCTTC
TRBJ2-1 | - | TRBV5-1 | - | CASSRLQGSDGEQFF | TGCGCCAGCAGCCGACTCCAGGGGTCCGACGGTGAGCAGTTCTTC
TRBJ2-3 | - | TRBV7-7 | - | CASSLASRSDTQYF | TGTGCTAGCAGCTTAGCCTCTCGGTCAGATACGCAGTATTTT
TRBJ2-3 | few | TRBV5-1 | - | CASSLIPSTDTQYF | TGCGCCAGCAGCTTGATTCCGAGCACAGATACGCAGTATTTT
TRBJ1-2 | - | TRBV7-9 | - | CASSSARGSNYGYTF | TGTGCCAGCAGCTCTGCAAGAGGAAGTAACTATGGCTACACCTTC
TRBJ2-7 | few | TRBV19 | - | CASSIDQTYEQYF | TGTGCCAGTAGTATAGATCAAACCTACGAGCAGTACTTC
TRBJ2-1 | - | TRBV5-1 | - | CASSLAKSDEQFF | TGCGCCAGCAGCTTGGCCAAGTCGGATGAGCAGTTCTTC
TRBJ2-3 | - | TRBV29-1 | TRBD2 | CSVGPSGSIPGDTQYF | TGCAGCGTTGGGCCTAGCGGGAGCATACCCGGGGATACGCAGTATTTT
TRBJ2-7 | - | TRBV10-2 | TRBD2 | CASSPKRESSYEQYF | TGCGCCAGCAGTCCCAAGCGGGAGAGCTCCTACGAGCAGTACTTC
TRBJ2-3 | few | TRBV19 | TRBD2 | CASSSQVPGLAGGPGTDTQYF | TGTGCCAGTAGTTCCCAAGTCCCGGGACTAGCGGGAGGGCCGGGCACAGATACGCAGTATTTT
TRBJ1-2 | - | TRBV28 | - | CASSPGTTYGYPF | TGTGCCAGCAGTCCAGGGACAACCTATGGCTACCCCTTC
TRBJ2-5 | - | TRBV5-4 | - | CASSLDPQRGETQYF | TGTGCCAGCAGCTTAGACCCTCAGCGAGGGGAGACCCAGTACTTC
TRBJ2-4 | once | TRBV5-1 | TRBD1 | CASSSGQGENIQYF | TGCGCCAGCAGTAGTGGACAGGGGGAAAACATTCAGTACTTC
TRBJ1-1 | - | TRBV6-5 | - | CASSYSMAASEAFF | TGTGCCAGCAGTTACTCGATGGCAGCTAGTGAAGCTTTCTTT
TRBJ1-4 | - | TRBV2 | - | CASSHDTTNEKLFF | TGTGCCAGCAGCCACGACACAACTAATGAAAAACTGTTTTTT
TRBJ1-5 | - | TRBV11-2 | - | CASSLDREGKGNQPQHF | TGTGCCAGCAGCTTAGATCGGGAGGGGAAAGGCAATCAGCCCCAGCATTTT
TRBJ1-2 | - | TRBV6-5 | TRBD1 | CASRPGTGQGYGYPF | TGTGCCAGCAGACCGGGGACAGGGCAGGGCTATGGCTACCCCTTC
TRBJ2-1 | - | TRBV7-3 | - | CASSLFELGAGGNEQFF | TGTGCCAGCAGCTTATTCGAGTTGGGGGCCGGGGGGAATGAGCAGTTCTTC
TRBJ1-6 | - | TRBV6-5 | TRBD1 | CASSYRGTANSPLHF | TGTGCCAGCAGTTACCGCGGGACAGCGAATTCACCCCTCCACTTT
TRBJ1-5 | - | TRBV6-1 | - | CASTGNSNQPQHF | TGTGCCAGCACAGGGAATAGCAATCAGCCCCAGCATTTT
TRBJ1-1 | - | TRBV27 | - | CASRTGTEAFF | TGTGCCAGTAGGACGGGGACTGAAGCTTTCTTT
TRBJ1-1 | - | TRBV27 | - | CASSLSQGMNTEAFF | TGTGCCAGCAGTTTATCCCAGGGGATGAACACTGAAGCTTTCTTT
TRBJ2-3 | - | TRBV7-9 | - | CASITSGDTQYF | TGTGCCAGTATAACCTCGGGGGATACGCAGTATTTT
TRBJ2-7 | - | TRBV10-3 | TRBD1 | CAISEVPGQGAYEQYF | TGTGCCATCAGTGAGGTACCGGGACAGGGGGCCTACGAGCAGTACTTC
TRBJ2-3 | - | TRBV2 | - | CASKAEGDTQYF | TGTGCCAGCAAGGCGGAGGGGGATACGCAGTATTTT
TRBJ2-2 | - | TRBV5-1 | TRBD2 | CASTPGGAQPGELFF | TGCGCCAGCACCCCGGGGGGGGCGCAGCCCGGGGAGCTGTTTTTT
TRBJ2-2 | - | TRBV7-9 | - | CASSLDGNTGELFF | TGTGCCAGCAGCTTAGACGGTAACACCGGGGAGCTGTTTTTT
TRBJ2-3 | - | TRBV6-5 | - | CASSYSLTDTQYF | TGTGCCAGCAGTTACTCGTTAACAGATACGCAGTATTTT
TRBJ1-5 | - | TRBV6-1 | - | CASSDGEANQPQHF | TGTGCCAGCAGTGACGGGGAGGCTAATCAGCCCCAGCATTTT
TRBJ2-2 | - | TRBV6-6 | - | CASSYSTLTNTGELFF | TGTGCCAGCAGTTACTCGACTCTCACGAACACCGGGGAGCTGTTTTTT
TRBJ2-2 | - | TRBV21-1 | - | CASSSTGTGGFFGGELFF | TGTGCCAGCAGCTCTACCGGGACAGGGGGCTTCTTTGGCGGGGAGCTGTTTTTT
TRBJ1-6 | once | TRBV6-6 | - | CASSLGGGRTSPLHF | TGTGCCAGCAGCCTCGGGGGGGGCAGGACTTCACCCCTCCACTTT
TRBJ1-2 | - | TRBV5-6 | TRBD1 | CASSEGTVDYGYTF | TGTGCCAGCAGCGAGGGGACAGTCGACTATGGCTACACCTTC
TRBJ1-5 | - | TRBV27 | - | CASSLSRTAGNQPQHF | TGTGCCAGCAGTTTATCGAGGACAGCGGGCAATCAGCCCCAGCATTTT
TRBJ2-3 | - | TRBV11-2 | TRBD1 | CASSPTGGAGQYF | TGTGCCAGCAGTCCCACAGGGGGCGCGGGGCAGTATTTT
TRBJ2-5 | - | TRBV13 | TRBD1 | CASNNRDRGPETQYF | TGTGCCAGCAACAACCGGGACAGGGGGCCGGAGACCCAGTACTTC
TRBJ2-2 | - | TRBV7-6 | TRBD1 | CASSAPWTGTAGELFF | TGTGCCAGCAGCGCACCCTGGACAGGAACGGCCGGGGAGCTGTTTTTT
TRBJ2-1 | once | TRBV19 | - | CASSIAGNEQFF | TGTGCCAGTAGTATAGCGGGCAATGAGCAGTTCTTC
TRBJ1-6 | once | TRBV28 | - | CASSFGGRNNSPLHF | TGTGCCAGCAGTTTCGGCGGGCGCAATAATTCACCCCTCCACTTT
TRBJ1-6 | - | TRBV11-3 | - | CASSFEVLGVNSPLHF | TGTGCCAGCAGCTTCGAGGTGCTTGGAGTTAATTCACCCCTCCACTTT
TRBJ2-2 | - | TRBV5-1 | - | CASSRDFNTGELFF | TGCGCCAGCAGCAGGGACTTTAACACCGGGGAGCTGTTTTTT
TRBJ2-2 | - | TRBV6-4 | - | CASSDQGTGELFF | TGTGCCAGCAGTGACCAGGGAACCGGGGAGCTGTTTTTT
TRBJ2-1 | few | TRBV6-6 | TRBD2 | CASSPGTSAHNEQFF | TGTGCCAGCAGCCCCGGGACTAGCGCCCACAATGAGCAGTTCTTC
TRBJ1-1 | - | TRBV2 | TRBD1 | CASRRTGGLFGNTEAFF | TGTGCCAGCAGAAGGACAGGGGGCCTTTTCGGGAACACTGAAGCTTTCTTT
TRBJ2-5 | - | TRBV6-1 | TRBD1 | CASSEAGGGQETQYF | TGTGCCAGCAGTGAAGCAGGGGGCGGACAAGAGACCCAGTACTTC
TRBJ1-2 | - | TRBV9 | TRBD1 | CASSVTGVGDYGYTF | TGTGCCAGCAGCGTCACAGGGGTGGGGGACTATGGCTACACCTTC
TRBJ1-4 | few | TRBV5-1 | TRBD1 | CASSVQGATNEKLFF | TGCGCCAGCAGCGTACAGGGGGCAACTAATGAAAAACTGTTTTTT
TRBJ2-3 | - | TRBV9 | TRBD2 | CASSVGPAGGSSTDTQYF | TGTGCCAGCAGCGTAGGTCCAGCGGGGGGCTCTAGCACAGATACGCAGTATTTT
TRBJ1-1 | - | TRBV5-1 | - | CASSSSGGGPSNTEAFF | TGCGCCAGCAGCTCCTCCGGGGGGGGACCCTCTAACACTGAAGCTTTCTTT
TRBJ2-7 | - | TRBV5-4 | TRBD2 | CASSESSGVGEQYF | TGTGCCAGCAGCGAGTCTAGCGGGGTAGGGGAGCAGTACTTC
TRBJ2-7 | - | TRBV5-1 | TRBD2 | CASTPSGSDEQYF | TGCGCCAGCACCCCTAGCGGGAGTGACGAGCAGTACTTC
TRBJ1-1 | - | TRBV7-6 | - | CASSSRGVNTEAFF | TGTGCCAGCAGCTCCCGGGGGGTTAACACTGAAGCTTTCTTT
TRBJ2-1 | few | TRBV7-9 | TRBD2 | CASSLGGGLNEQFF | TGTGCCAGCAGCTTGGGCGGGGGGTTGAATGAGCAGTTCTTC
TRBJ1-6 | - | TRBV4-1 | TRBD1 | CASSQDAWTGVFSPLHF | TGCGCCAGCAGCCAAGATGCTTGGACAGGGGTGTTTTCACCCCTCCACTTT
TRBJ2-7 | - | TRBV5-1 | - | CASSTNLGGSSYEQYF | TGCGCCAGCAGCACAAACCTCGGGGGTTCTTCCTACGAGCAGTACTTC
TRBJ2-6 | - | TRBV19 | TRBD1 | CASSIGTGTGANVLTF | TGTGCCAGTAGTATAGGGACAGGGACCGGGGCCAACGTCCTGACTTTC